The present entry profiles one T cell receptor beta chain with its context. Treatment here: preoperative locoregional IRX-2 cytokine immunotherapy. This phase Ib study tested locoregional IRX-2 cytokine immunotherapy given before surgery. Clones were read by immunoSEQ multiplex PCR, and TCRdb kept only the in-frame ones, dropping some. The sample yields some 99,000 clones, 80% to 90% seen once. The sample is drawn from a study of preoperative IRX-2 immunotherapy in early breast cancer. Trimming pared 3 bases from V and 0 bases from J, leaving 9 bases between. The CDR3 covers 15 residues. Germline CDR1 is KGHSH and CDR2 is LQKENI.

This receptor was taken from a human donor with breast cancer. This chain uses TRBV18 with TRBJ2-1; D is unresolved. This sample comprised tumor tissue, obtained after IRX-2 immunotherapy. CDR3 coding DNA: TGTGCCAGCTCACCGGATTCCGTCTCCTACAATGAGCAGTTCTTC. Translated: CASSPDSVSYNEQFF. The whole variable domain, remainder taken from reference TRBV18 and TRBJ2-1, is NAGVMQNPRHLVRRRGQEARLRCSPMKGHSHVYWYRQLPEEGLKFMVYLQKENIIDESGMPKERFSAEFPKEGPSILRIQQVVRGDSAAYFCASSPDSVSYNEQFFGPGTRLTVL.